What follows are 18 T cell receptor beta chains derived from one specimen sequenced in a study of T cells in Graves' hyperthyroidism and ophthalmopathy. It was RNA transcripts that yielded the amplified TCR beta CDR3 regions. HTBI primers were the set used in a first-round RT-PCR of the TCR CDR3. TCRdb independently ran MiXCR on the multiplex PCR reads; one entry per CDR3 protein. Of about 400,000 distinct CDR3 sequences detected, about 13% appear once; the ten largest clones hold 9.2%. The sequenced sample consisted of blood. These TCRs come from a woman younger than 30 with Graves' hyperthyroidism.

This clonotype was counted at least ten times. The chain uses TRBV30 and TRBJ2-2, with TRBD1 matching 8 bases. Germline trimming cut 4 bases from V and 6 bases from J; bases unmatched to any gene: 1. This CDR3 is built from 12 residues. Germline values: CDR1 GTSNPN, CDR2 SVGIG (reference sequence). CDR3 in DNA: TGTGCCTGGACCAGGGGGCCCGGGGAGCTGTTTTTT. As protein: CAWTRGPGELFF. Full variable domain (outside the CDR3, taken from reference TRBV30 and TRBJ2-2): SQTIHQWPATLVQPVGSPLSLECTVEGTSNPNLYWYRQAAGRGLQLLFYSVGIGQISSEVPQNLSASRPQDRQFILSSKKLLLSDSGFYLCAWTRGPGELFFGEGSRLTVL.

This clonotype was seen only a few times. Given a much more abundant clone one base away, this may be a read error. The V call is TRBV7-2, the J call TRBJ1-6; D uncertain. Germline CDR1 is SGHTA and CDR2 is FQGNSA. The length of the CDR3 is 13 residues. The CDR3 loop reads CASSPDWDSPFHF. DNA of the CDR3: TGTGCCAGCAGCCCAGATTGGGATTCACCCTTCCACTTT.

The chain joins TRBV20-1 to TRBJ1-6, with D possibly TRBD1 on 5 matching bases. V lost 6 bases, J lost 9 bases, and 15 bases lay in between. The germline V gene encodes CDR1 DFQATT and CDR2 SNEGSKA (reference sequence). The CDR3 extends over 13 amino acids. In DNA, the CDR3 is TGCAGTGCCACCCGGGGGGGAGGTTCACCCCTCCACTTT. This sequence encodes CSATRGGGSPLHF.

Ten or more counts support this clonotype. The chain combines TRBV24-1 with TRBJ2-7, with 10 bases aligning to TRBD1. Germline trimming cut 2 bases from V and 6 bases from J; bases unmatched to any gene: 3. The CDR3 consists of 14 residues. Per the germline V gene, CDR1 is KGHDR and CDR2 is SFDVKD. The CDR3 region has the DNA TGTGCCACCAGTGATTGGGACAGGGGAGGCGAGCAGTACTTC. Amino acid sequence: CATSDWDRGGEQYF.

The table lists this clonotype with many counts. Here the CDR3 DNA reads TGTGCCAGCAGCCCCTCTAGCGGGTCCTACGAGCAGTACTTC. Protein product: CASSPSSGSYEQYF. The chain recombines TRBV7-8 with TRBJ2-7, with 8 nucleotides matching TRBD2. The germline gives CDR1 SGHVS, CDR2 FQNEAQ. Trimming removed 5 bases from V and 1 base from J; junction bases left unmatched: 4. CDR3 length: 14 residues. The full variable domain, with the rest looked up from reference TRBV7-8 and TRBJ2-7, is GAGVSQSPRYKVAKRGQDVALRCDPISGHVSLFWYQQALGQGPEFLTYFQNEAQLDKSGLPSDRFFAERPEGSVSTLKIQRTQQEDSAVYLCASSPSSGSYEQYFGPGTRLTVT.

This clonotype was seen repeatedly, ten times or more. This chain uses TRBV20-1 with TRBJ2-7, with 7 bases matching TRBD2. V dropped 3 bases and J dropped 0; count of bases not matched to a gene: 5. Germline values: CDR1 DFQATT, CDR2 SNEGSKA (reference sequence). The CDR3 consists of 14 residues. The CDR3 is CSASGRGNSYEQYF. The CDR3 coding sequence is TGCAGTGCTAGTGGGCGGGGGAACTCCTACGAGCAGTACTTC.

Only a few counts were recorded for this clonotype. The rearrangement joins TRBV18 to TRBJ2-3; D may be TRBD2 (5 bases). This CDR3 is 15 amino acids long. Per germline, CDR1 KGHSH and CDR2 LQKENI. Trimming stripped 3 bases from V and 3 bases from J, with 13 bases between. Written as DNA, the CDR3 is TGTGCCAGCTCACCTCCTAGCCCAGAGACAGATACGCAGTATTTT. Protein: CASSPPSPETDTQYF.

The sample holds many counts of this clonotype. The chain joins TRBV18 to TRBJ2-1; D might be TRBD1 or TRBD2, each matching 7 bases. Trimming removed 3 bases at V and 2 bases at J, with 14 bases between. Germline CDR1 reads KGHSH; CDR2 reads LQKENI. CDR3 size: 16 residues. The CDR3 DNA reads as TGTGCCAGCTCACCGGGGCAGGGGGGGGCCTACAATGAGCAGTTCTTC. Protein: CASSPGQGGAYNEQFF.

Many counts were recorded for this clonotype. The chain recombines TRBV28 with TRBJ1-6; D is undetermined. Between the trimmed V and J ends, which lost 8 bases and 10 bases, there was a span of 15 bases. Germline V gene sequence: CDR1 MDHEN, CDR2 SYDVKM. This CDR3 is built from 13 residues. Written as DNA, the CDR3 is TGTGCCAGCCTGTCGGGGTCGGGATCACCCCTCCACTTT. Protein sequence: CASLSGSGSPLHF.

This clonotype was found many times. This chain uses TRBV7-2 with TRBJ2-5, with TRBD1 matching over 7 bases. Losses at the gene ends were 5 bases for V and 1 base for J; bases not matched to a gene: 7. Germline CDR1 is SGHTA and CDR2 is FQGNSA. The CDR3 is 15 amino acids. This CDR3 is CASSPGQNLQETQYF. The CDR3 DNA reads as TGTGCCAGCAGCCCGGGACAGAACCTCCAAGAGACCCAGTACTTC.

This clonotype was seen at least ten times. The V call is TRBV9, the J call TRBJ2-7; TRBD2 matches at 12 bases. The CDR3 covers 16 residues. Germline assignment: CDR1 SGDLS and CDR2 YYNGEE. V gave up 3 bases and J gave up 3 bases; unmatched junction bases: 7. CDR3 DNA: TGTGCCAGCAGCGAGACTAGCGGGAGTTTCGTCTACGAGCAGTACTTC. Residues: CASSETSGSFVYEQYF.

Only a few counts were recorded for this clonotype. The V gene is TRBV19, the J gene TRBJ2-1; 7 bases align to TRBD2. This CDR3 region has 16 residues. Per germline, CDR1 LNHDA and CDR2 SQIVND (reference sequence). The ends lost 7 bases at V and 3 bases at J; junction bases unmatched: 12. In DNA, the CDR3 is TGTGCCAGTACCCTGGGGGGGAGTCCCCTCTACAATGAGCAGTTCTTC. Translated, it gives CASTLGGSPLYNEQFF.

The gene calls are TRBV24-1 and TRBJ1-5, with a tentative D call TRBD1 (6 bases). The germline gives CDR1 KGHDR, CDR2 SFDVKD. V lost 4 bases and J 1 base, leaving 10 bases between the germline ends. The length of the CDR3 is 15 residues. The CDR3 protein is CATSDAGTSNQPQHF. In DNA form, the CDR3 reads TGTGCCACCAGTGACGCAGGGACAAGCAATCAGCCCCAGCATTTT.

Many counts were recorded for this clonotype. The chain carries TRBV20-1 and TRBJ1-4; tentatively, D is TRBD1 (5 bases). The CDR3 spans 13 residues. V was trimmed by 5 bases and J by 4 bases, leaving 11 bases between them. Germline CDR1 and CDR2: DFQATT and SNEGSKA (reference sequence). CDR3 sequence: CSAAGTHNEKLFF. In DNA form, the CDR3 reads TGCAGTGCTGCCGGGACCCATAATGAAAAACTGTTTTTT.

This clonotype was observed a few times. This chain links TRBV6-5 with TRBJ1-2; the D gene is possibly TRBD1 (5 bases). The CDR3 is made up of 13 amino acids. V lost 1 base and J 6 bases, leaving 9 bases between the germline ends. Per the germline V gene, CDR1 is MNHEY and CDR2 is SVGAGI. CDR3 nucleotides: TGTGCCAGCAGTTACTGGGGGGGTCATGGCTACACCTTC. It translates to CASSYWGGHGYTF.

There are many counts of this clonotype. The chain combines TRBV20-1 with TRBJ2-1, with 8 positions matching TRBD2. Germline V lookup: CDR1 DFQATT, CDR2 SNEGSKA (reference sequence). V lost 0 bases to trimming and J lost 3 bases; unmatched junction nucleotides: 4. The CDR3 covers 15 residues. The CDR3 DNA reads as TGCAGTGCTAGAGATCTAGCGGGTTTCTACAATGAGCAGTTCTTC. Translation: CSARDLAGFYNEQFF.

This clonotype has at least ten counts. J is TRBJ2-3 and V is TRBV28; D may be TRBD2 (6 bases). Germline V gene sequence: CDR1 MDHEN, CDR2 SYDVKM. This CDR3 contains 13 residues. Trimming cost V 3 bases and J 6 bases, with 10 bases left between them. This CDR3 reads CASSFGGPDTQYF. The CDR3 DNA sequence: TGTGCCAGCAGTTTCGGAGGGCCGGATACGCAGTATTTT.

This clonotype was recorded at least ten times. The chain joins TRBV5-1 to TRBJ2-5; D possibly corresponds to TRBD1 (6 bases). Between the trimmed V and J ends, which lost 2 bases and 5 bases, there was a span of 13 bases. The CDR3 contains 14 residues. Germline CDR1 SGHRS, CDR2 YFSETQ. CDR3: CASSFDRMGETQYF. CDR3 bases: TGCGCCAGCAGCTTTGACAGGATGGGGGAGACCCAGTACTTC. The variable domain in full, with the rest retrieved from reference TRBV5-1 and TRBJ2-5, is KAGVTQTPRYLIKTRGQQVTLSCSPISGHRSVSWYQQTPGQGLQFLFEYFSETQRNKGNFPGRFSGRQFSNSRSEMNVSTLELGDSALYLCASSFDRMGETQYFGPGTRLLVL.